A single sample is the source of the 8 T cell receptor beta chains below, sequenced in a study of CD8 T cells in ankylosing spondylitis. General study results and limits: A motif of roughly 8 highly homologous TCR beta variants was seen as apparently characteristic of ankylosing spondylitis blood.

Their target antigens are unknown. TCRdb independently ran MiXCR on the 5' RACE reads; one entry per CDR3 protein. Found here are 300,000 to 400,000 distinct CDR3 sequences, approximately 20% of them singletons; the top ten hold about a sixth. Sequenced input: blood, either unsorted or a sorted T cell fraction (not recorded which). Receptors originate from a male donor with ankylosing spondylitis.

This clonotype was seen ten or more times. Here the CDR3 reads CSVEGSYEQYF. In nucleotides, the CDR3 is TGCAGCGTTGAAGGATCCTACGAGCAGTACTTC. The gene calls are TRBV29-1 and TRBJ2-7; D gene ambiguous. Per the germline V gene, CDR1 is SQVTM and CDR2 is ANQGSEA. Trimming cost V 1 base and J 1 base, with 2 bases left between them. The CDR3 loop spans 11 amino acids.

The V gene is TRBV20-1, the J gene TRBJ2-5; D tentatively fits TRBD1 or TRBD2 (7 bases each). With 0 bases removed from V and 5 bases from J, the gap between germline ends came to 25 bases. In germline, CDR1 is DFQATT, CDR2 SNEGSKA (reference sequence). The CDR3 runs to 18 residues. The DNA of the CDR3 is TGCAGTGCTAGAGATCCCTGGGGGGGTCAGGGGGTGTCGGAGACCCAGTACTTC. Its protein product is CSARDPWGGQGVSETQYF.

This clonotype was picked up many times. In nucleotides, the CDR3 is TGTGCCAGCAGCTCCGGGTTCTACAATGAGCAGTTCTTC. Its protein product is CASSSGFYNEQFF. This chain joins TRBV11-2 and TRBJ2-1; D unresolved. This CDR3 contains 13 residues. V was shortened by 4 bases and J by 3 bases, with 7 bases between the two germline ends. Germline CDR1 and CDR2: SGHAT and FQNNGV. The complete variable domain, with remaining parts taken from reference TRBV11-2 and TRBJ2-1, reads EAGVAQSPRYKIIEKRQSVAFWCNPISGHATLYWYQQILGQGPKLLIQFQNNGVVDDSQLPKDRFSAERLKGVDSTLKIQPAKLEDSAVYLCASSSGFYNEQFFGPGTRLTVL.

The gene calls are TRBV6-5 and TRBJ2-7; 7 nucleotides line up with TRBD1. The V and J ends lost 4 bases and 3 bases, in that order; junction bases with no gene match: 6. Germline V lookup: CDR1 MNHEY, CDR2 SVGAGI. The CDR3 consists of 14 residues. CDR3 amino acids: CASSSGTANYEQYF. The CDR3 DNA sequence: TGTGCCAGCAGTTCCGGGACAGCCAACTACGAGCAGTACTTC.

The chain carries TRBV20-1 and TRBJ1-1; D remains unclear. Germline V lookup: CDR1 DFQATT, CDR2 SNEGSKA (reference sequence). This CDR3 is 14 amino acids long. V was cut by 0 bases and J by 5 bases, with 13 bases left in between. In nucleotides, the CDR3 is TGCAGTGCTAGAGATCCGGCCAGGCAAACTGAAGCTTTCTTT. This codes for CSARDPARQTEAFF.

J is TRBJ2-1 and V is TRBV28; tentatively, D is TRBD2 (6 bases). Germline V CDR1 and CDR2: MDHEN, SYDVKM. Trimming pared 7 bases from V and 0 bases from J, leaving 13 bases between. This CDR3 has 15 residues. CDR3 DNA: TGTGCCAGCATTGGGACTTTCCTCTCCTACAATGAGCAGTTCTTC. Its protein product is CASIGTFLSYNEQFF.

This clonotype was detected many times. The chain links TRBV29-1 to TRBJ2-5; 11 bases line up with TRBD2. This CDR3 region has 13 residues. Looked up from germline, CDR1 is SQVTM and CDR2 is ANQGSEA. The ends lost 6 bases at V and 7 bases at J; junction bases unmatched: 7. The CDR3 spells CSVVLAGDGTQYF. The CDR3 nucleotides are TGCAGCGTCGTACTAGCGGGAGATGGGACCCAGTACTTC.

The genes are TRBV5-1 and TRBJ1-4, with TRBD1 matching 7 bases. Germline V gene data show CDR1 as SGHRS and CDR2 as YFSETQ. The ends lost 3 bases at V and 5 bases at J; junction bases unmatched: 4. This CDR3 is 14 amino acids long. The CDR3 nucleotides are TGCGCCAGCAGCTACAGGGGTCAGAATGAAAAACTGTTTTTT. Its translation: CASSYRGQNEKLFF.